Listed here are 16 T cell receptor beta chains from one sample, sequenced in a study of post-analysis software for immune sequencing data. Study-level points and caveats: Among roughly five TRBV segments more frequent in patients than controls were TRBV5-6, TRBV5-1 and TRBV20-1.

Which antigens these TCRs recognize remains unknown. Carried by the TCR beta cDNA libraries were unique molecular identifiers. TCRdb recomputed calls from the PCR reads with MiXCR, one row per CDR3 protein. The sample has fewer than 600,000 distinct CDR3 sequences, roughly 45% seen once. The sequenced material came from blood. The receptors here all came from a girl under 18 with multiple sclerosis.

This clonotype was recorded once. V is TRBV7-6 and J is TRBJ2-1, with 11 bases lining up with TRBD2. CDR3 size: 15 residues. Germline loops: CDR1 SGHVS, CDR2 FNYEAQ. The J segment lost 5 bases and the V segment lost 5 bases, leaving 5 bases of the junction unmatched. Here the CDR3 DNA reads TGTGCCAGCAGCCCGACTAGCGGGGCGGACAATGAGCAGTTCTTC. It codes for CASSPTSGADNEQFF.

The chain is built from TRBV12-3 or TRBV12-4 and TRBJ2-1; 10 nucleotides match TRBD2. J lost 8 bases, V lost 5 bases, and 3 bases had no gene match. The CDR3 spans 13 residues. The CDR3 coding sequence is TGTGCCAGCAGTCCCGGGACTAGCGATGAGCAGTTCTTC. It translates to CASSPGTSDEQFF.

This clonotype was counted many times. CDR3 in amino acids: CASSQVKGSDYGYTF. In DNA, the CDR3 is TGCGCCAGCAGCCAAGTGAAGGGGAGCGACTATGGCTACACCTTC. The chain has TRBV4-1 and TRBJ1-2; TRBD1 might be the D (5 bases). V dropped 1 base and J dropped 3 bases, with 12 bases sitting between them. This CDR3 contains 15 residues. Germline V gene sequence: CDR1 MGHRA, CDR2 YSYEKL.

This clonotype has just a few counts. This chain links TRBV20-1 with TRBJ2-7; D is possibly TRBD2 (6 bases). This CDR3 is 14 amino acids long. Germline values: CDR1 DFQATT, CDR2 SNEGSKA (reference sequence). V was trimmed by 1 base and J by 0 bases, leaving 10 bases between them. The CDR3 is CSARGGDGSYEQYF. CDR3 coding DNA: TGCAGTGCTAGAGGCGGGGACGGCTCCTACGAGCAGTACTTC.

This chain joins TRBV20-1 and TRBJ2-5, with TRBD1 matching 9 bases. The J call could be wrong; TRBJ2-7 is a better fit for the DNA end. The CDR3 loop spans 14 amino acids. Germline CDR1 and CDR2: DFQATT and SNEGSKA (reference sequence). As DNA, the CDR3 is TGCAGTGTTGGTGAACAGGGGGCGGGGTACGAGCAGTACTTC. Translating gives CSVGEQGAGYEQYF.

The chain is built from TRBV24-1 and TRBJ1-2, with D possibly TRBD1 on 5 matching bases. This CDR3 spans 14 amino acids. Germline-derived CDR1 and CDR2 are KGHDR and SFDVKD. V was pared by 4 bases and J by 7 bases, with 15 bases between. This CDR3 reads CATSDPGGASGYTF. The DNA for the CDR3 is TGTGCCACCAGTGACCCCGGCGGGGCGAGTGGCTACACCTTC.

This CDR3 reads CASTPGTKAYGYTF. The CDR3 DNA sequence: TGCGCCAGCACGCCAGGAACTAAGGCCTATGGCTACACCTTC. The rearrangement uses TRBV4-3 and TRBJ1-2; no definite D call. V lost 7 bases and J lost 4, with 16 bases in between. Germline values: CDR1 LGHNA, CDR2 YSLEER. The CDR3 totals 14 residues.

This clonotype was seen only a few times. The genes are TRBV29-1 and TRBJ2-5; 8 bases align to TRBD1. The CDR3 extends over 15 amino acids. Germline CDR1 SQVTM, CDR2 ANQGSEA. The V and J ends lost 5 bases and 4 bases, in that order; junction bases with no gene match: 12. In nucleotides, the CDR3 is TGCAGCGTTCGTCCCGGGACAGGACCGGGAGAGACCCAGTACTTC. It translates to CSVRPGTGPGETQYF. The variable domain in full, with the rest retrieved from reference TRBV29-1 and TRBJ2-5, is SAVISQKPSRDICQRGTSLTIQCQVDSQVTMMFWYRQQPGQSLTLIATANQGSEATYESGFVIDKFPISRPNLTFSTLTVSNMSPEDSSIYLCSVRPGTGPGETQYFGPGTRLLVL.

The chain links TRBV3-1 to TRBJ2-1, with D tentatively TRBD2 (6 bases). This CDR3 is built from 15 residues. Germline-derived CDR1 and CDR2 are LGHDT and YNNKEL (reference sequence). Trimming pared 1 base from V and 4 bases from J, leaving 11 bases between. The CDR3 sequence: CASSQVPGAYNEQFF. As DNA, the CDR3 is TGTGCCAGCAGCCAAGTTCCGGGAGCTTACAATGAGCAGTTCTTC.

The chain combines TRBV7-2 with TRBJ2-1; 9 bases match TRBD2. V shed 1 base and J 0 bases; nucleotides not matched to a gene: 13. Germline lookup yields CDR1 SGHTA and CDR2 FQGNSA. CDR3 size: 20 residues. CDR3 loop: CASSLDPGLAPMSSYNEQFF. The CDR3 nucleotides are TGTGCCAGCAGCTTAGACCCCGGACTAGCGCCGATGAGCTCCTACAATGAGCAGTTCTTC.

With respect to this clonotype: A much larger clone lies a single base off, so this may be a read error. Here the CDR3 DNA reads TGTGCCAGCAGCGTAGAGACCCAGTACTTC. Translating gives CASSVETQYF. This sequence joins TRBV2 and TRBJ2-5; D gene ambiguous. Trimming left V 6 bases short and J 4 bases short, with 3 bases between. Germline-derived CDR1 and CDR2 are SNHLY and FYNNEI. This CDR3 spans 10 amino acids.

This clonotype was observed a few times. The genes are TRBV28 and TRBJ1-1; no definite D call. The CDR3 runs to 13 residues. V was cut by 6 bases and J by 6 bases, with 14 bases left in between. Germline values: CDR1 MDHEN, CDR2 SYDVKM. As DNA, the CDR3 is TGTGCCAGCAGCTCCGGGCTAGACGCTGAAGCTTTCTTT. Protein: CASSSGLDAEAFF. The whole variable domain, remainder taken from reference TRBV28 and TRBJ1-1, is DVKVTQSSRYLVKRTGEKVFLECVQDMDHENMFWYRQDPGLGLRLIYFSYDVKMKEKGDIPEGYSVSREKKERFSLILESASTNQTSMYLCASSSGLDAEAFFGQGTRLTVV.

V and J are TRBV7-2 and TRBJ2-4, with 13 bases identical to TRBD2. V dropped 7 bases and J dropped 13; count of bases not matched to a gene: 10. The CDR3 extends over 14 amino acids. In germline, CDR1 is SGHTA, CDR2 FQGNSA. The CDR3 nucleotides are TGTGCCAGCACAATTCCGGGACTAGCGGGGAAGCAGTACTTC. Amino acids: CASTIPGLAGKQYF.

This chain joins TRBV10-3 and TRBJ1-5, with 8 bases lining up with TRBD1. The CDR3 spans 14 residues. J gave up 2 bases and V 7 bases, and 4 bases lay outside the gene matches. Germline loops: CDR1 ENHRY, CDR2 SYGVKD. CDR3 sequence: CAIKDRGGNQPQHF. The CDR3 nucleotides are TGTGCCATCAAAGACAGGGGAGGCAATCAGCCCCAGCATTTT.

The J gene is TRBJ1-5, the V gene TRBV15; D unclear. Germline V CDR1 and CDR2: LNHNV, YYDKDF (reference sequence). This CDR3 is built from 13 residues. Trimming took 2 bases from V and 15 from J, leaving 17 bases between them. The DNA of the CDR3 is TGTGCCACCAGCAGAAATTACCTGGGTCCCGGGCATTTT. Its protein product is CATSRNYLGPGHF.

J is TRBJ2-7 and V is TRBV12-3 or TRBV12-4; 8 bases agree with TRBD2. Unmatched junction bases numbered 12, after V lost 2 bases and J lost 6 bases. This CDR3 has 16 amino acids. CDR3 DNA: TGTGCCAGCAGTTTAAAGGCTAGCGGGTTCCCTGGCGAGCAGTACTTC. Its translation: CASSLKASGFPGEQYF.